Listed here are 12 T cell receptor beta chains from one sample, sequenced in a study of blood T cell repertoires in COVID-19. Profiling relied on immunoSEQ multiplex PCR, and the TCRdb table lists in-frame clones only, not all of them. This table holds under 200,000 clones, approximately 86% found once. The sequencing sample was made of peripheral blood. The receptor set was obtained from a woman at least 80 years old in a cohort sampled during active or convalescent COVID-19.

The chain employs TRBV5-1 and TRBJ1-1; maybe TRBD1 (5 bases). This CDR3 has 14 residues. Trimming cost V 4 bases and J 4 bases, with 14 bases left between them. The germline V gene encodes CDR1 SGHRS and CDR2 YFSETQ. In DNA, the CDR3 is TGCGCCAGCAGCACCTCGGGGGGGTTCACTGAAGCTTTCTTT. As protein: CASSTSGGFTEAFF.

The chain is built from TRBV4-2 and TRBJ2-1; 8 bases fit TRBD2. After removal of 1 base from V and 4 bases from J, the junction contained 6 bases not matched to a gene. Germline V gives CDR1 LGHNA, CDR2 YNFKEQ. This CDR3 contains 16 residues. The CDR3 DNA reads TGTGCCAGCAGCCAAGTTTCAGCGGGAGAGTACAATGAGCAGTTCTTC. Translation gives CASSQVSAGEYNEQFF.

V usage is TRBV10-3 and J usage is TRBJ1-3; 8 nucleotides align to TRBD1. The CDR3 runs 15 residues. J was trimmed by 0 bases and V by 3 bases; bases with no gene match: 1. CDR1 and CDR2 (germline): ENHRY, SYGVKD. Written as DNA, the CDR3 is TGTGCCATCAGTGACAGGGGGCCCTCTGGAAACACCATATATTTT. Translating gives CAISDRGPSGNTIYF.

The chain links TRBV5-4 to TRBJ2-1; TRBD2 is a possible D gene (5 bases). The V gene's germline CDR1 is SGHNT and CDR2 YYREEE (reference sequence). The V end was cut by 0 bases, the J end by 3 bases, with 7 bases between. This CDR3 has 14 residues. Here the CDR3 DNA reads TGTGCCAGCAGCTTGGCCCGGGACTACAATGAGCAGTTCTTC. Amino acid sequence: CASSLARDYNEQFF.

The chain couples TRBV4-1 to TRBJ1-4, with D unclear. Germline values: CDR1 MGHRA, CDR2 YSYEKL. The CDR3 is 16 amino acids. Trimming removed 4 bases from V and 4 bases from J, with 16 bases in between. CDR3 in amino acids: CASSPVGIDGNEKLFF. The CDR3 DNA reads as TGCGCCAGCAGCCCCGTCGGGATAGACGGTAATGAAAAACTGTTTTTT.

The chain couples TRBV19 to TRBJ1-2; 9 bases align to TRBD1. The germline V gene encodes CDR1 LNHDA and CDR2 SQIVND (reference sequence). V was pared by 5 bases and J by 1 base, with 5 bases of the junction left unmatched. This CDR3 contains 15 residues. The DNA of the CDR3 is TGTGCCAGTAGTTCCTGGACAGGGGATAACTATGGCTACACCTTC. Translating gives CASSSWTGDNYGYTF.

J is TRBJ1-6 and V is TRBV27; D is ambiguous. This CDR3 is 17 amino acids long. Trimming left V 2 bases short and J 7 bases short, with 18 bases between. Per germline, CDR1 MNHEY and CDR2 SMNVEV (reference sequence). CDR3 in DNA: TGTGCCAGCAGTTTACTCACCTTTGGGCCTGCAAATTCACCCCTCCACTTT. Protein sequence: CASSLLTFGPANSPLHF.

CDR3 protein: CASSHYGGNTIYF. The CDR3 DNA reads as TGCGCCAGCAGCCATTACGGTGGAAACACCATATATTTT. V usage is TRBV4-1 and J usage is TRBJ1-3; no firm D call. The germline CDR1 and CDR2 sequences are MGHRA and YSYEKL. V was clipped by 3 bases and J by 3 bases, with 6 bases between them. This CDR3 contains 13 residues.

The V gene is TRBV2, the J gene TRBJ2-1; the match to TRBD2 covers 7 bases. V was pared by 3 bases and J by 5 bases, with 4 bases of the junction left unmatched. Germline CDR1 and CDR2: SNHLY and FYNNEI. The CDR3 totals 14 residues. Written as DNA, the CDR3 is TGTGCCAGCAGTGAGACTAGCCTAGACAATGAGCAGTTCTTC. It yields the protein CASSETSLDNEQFF.

The chain is built from TRBV18 and TRBJ1-6; D is possibly TRBD1 (6 bases). Trimming stripped 3 bases from V and 5 bases from J, with 11 bases between. The CDR3 consists of 15 residues. Germline V gene data show CDR1 as KGHSH and CDR2 as LQKENI. CDR3 sequence reads: CASSPYGQNNSPLHF. The CDR3 coding sequence is TGTGCCAGCTCACCCTATGGACAGAATAATTCACCCCTCCACTTT.

This sequence joins TRBV10-3 and TRBJ1-2; D ambiguous. The V gene lost 4 bases and the J gene lost 3 bases, with 12 bases spanning the gap. This CDR3 region has 14 residues. Per germline, CDR1 ENHRY and CDR2 SYGVKD. The CDR3 DNA reads TGTGCCATCAGTGGACCAGCGGCTTACTATGGCTACACCTTC. Encoded protein: CAISGPAAYYGYTF.

V and J are TRBV9 and TRBJ1-3, with D possibly TRBD1 on 5 matching bases. This CDR3 comprises 14 residues. From germline, CDR1 is SGDLS and CDR2 YYNGEE. V gave up 4 bases and J gave up 0 bases, with 8 bases separating them. CDR3 loop: CASSTTDSGNTIYF. The CDR3 DNA is TGTGCCAGCAGCACGACAGACTCTGGAAACACCATATATTTT.